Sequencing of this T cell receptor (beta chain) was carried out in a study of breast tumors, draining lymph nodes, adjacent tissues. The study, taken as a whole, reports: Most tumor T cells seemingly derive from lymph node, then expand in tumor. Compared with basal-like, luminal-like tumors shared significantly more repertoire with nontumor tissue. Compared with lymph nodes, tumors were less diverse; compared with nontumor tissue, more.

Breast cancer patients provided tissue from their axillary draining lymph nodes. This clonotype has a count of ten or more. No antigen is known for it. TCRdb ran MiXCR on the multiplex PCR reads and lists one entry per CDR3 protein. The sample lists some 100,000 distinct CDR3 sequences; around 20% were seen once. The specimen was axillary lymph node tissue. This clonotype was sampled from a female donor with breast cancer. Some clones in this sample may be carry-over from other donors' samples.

CDR3 DNA sequence: TGTGCCAGCAGCTTTGGTGCAGGGGGCGAGTACGAGCAGTACTTC. Protein: CASSFGAGGEYEQYF. This chain joins TRBV11-2 and TRBJ2-7, with 8 bases matching TRBD1. The CDR3 is made up of 15 amino acids. Germline trimming cut 3 bases from V and 4 bases from J; bases unmatched to any gene: 8. Germline CDR1 reads SGHAT; CDR2 reads FQNNGV.